This T cell receptor beta chain was profiled in a study of T-cell reconstitution after alpha-beta-depleted transplantation in children. There are a few counts of this clonotype. Germline V CDR1 and CDR2: SGHKS, YYEKEE (reference sequence). The germline V and J ends were trimmed by 5 bases and 1 base, with 16 bases remaining between them. The CDR3 spans 15 residues. Preparing the TCRbeta library involved the use of unique molecular identifiers. One entry per CDR3 protein, called by TCRdb with MiXCR from the PCR reads. Of around 400,000 distinct CDR3 sequences in the sample, about a tenth were seen once.

The receptor was derived from a human donor who donated a stem cell graft to a child with acute myeloid leukemia. The chain employs TRBV5-5 and TRBJ2-7, with TRBD2 as a possible D gene (6 bases). Sequenced here: PBMCs from the stem cell graft donor, sampled from the stem cell graft. The CDR3 spells CASRQRPGTSYEQYF. The CDR3 DNA reads TGTGCCAGCAGACAACGTCCCGGGACTTCCTACGAGCAGTACTTC.